This TCR beta chain came from a study of T cell changes during pregnancy in multiple sclerosis. Method: immunoSEQ multiplex PCR; TCRdb's copy keeps in-frame clones and lacks some. The sample records about 20,000 clones, approximately 90% being singletons. The CDR3 length is 14 residues. The J segment lost 4 bases and the V segment lost 1 base, leaving 1 base of the junction unmatched. The germline V gene has CDR1 SQVTM and CDR2 ANQGSEA. This sample comprised CD8+ T cells from peripheral blood mononuclear cells, obtained in the third trimester of pregnancy. The J gene is TRBJ1-3, the V gene TRBV29-1; 10 bases match TRBD1. This TCR was recovered from a female donor in good health, enrolled as a control in a pregnancy study. The CDR3 loop is CSVEAGQGGNTIYF. CDR3 DNA sequence: TGCAGCGTTGAAGCGGGACAGGGGGGAAACACCATATATTTT.